What follows are 20 T cell receptor beta chains derived from one specimen sequenced in a study of OX40 agonist ivuxolimab in advanced cancers. Sequenced by immunoSEQ multiplex PCR; TCRdb stores in-frame clones only, minus some. The sample has approximately 90,000 clones; 75% to 95% are singletons. Sequencing used CD4+ or CD8+ T cells sorted from blood, obtained in a trial of the OX40 agonist ivuxolimab. The receptors here all came from an adult with an advanced solid tumor such as melanoma, head and neck, liver or kidney cancer.

V is TRBV10-2 and J is TRBJ2-3; D is perhaps TRBD2 (5 bases). Germline lookup yields CDR1 WSHSY and CDR2 SAAADI. The CDR3 is made up of 13 amino acids. V was shortened by 6 bases and J by 2 bases, with 9 bases between the two germline ends. Written as DNA, the CDR3 is TGCGCCAGCAGGGGAGCACCCACAGATACGCAGTATTTT. Translation: CASRGAPTDTQYF.

This rearrangement joins TRBV5-1 to TRBJ2-3, with 9 bases identical to TRBD2. The CDR3 is 16 residues long. Germline assignment: CDR1 SGHRS and CDR2 YFSETQ. V dropped 3 bases and J dropped 6; count of bases not matched to a gene: 11. The CDR3 sequence is CASSSLIAGVADTQYF. Written as DNA, the CDR3 is TGCGCCAGCAGCTCACTCATAGCGGGAGTGGCGGATACGCAGTATTTT. Drawing the rest from reference TRBV5-1 and TRBJ2-3, the complete variable domain is KAGVTQTPRYLIKTRGQQVTLSCSPISGHRSVSWYQQTPGQGLQFLFEYFSETQRNKGNFPGRFSGRQFSNSRSEMNVSTLELGDSALYLCASSSLIAGVADTQYFGPGTRLTVL.

This chain joins TRBV5-1 and TRBJ2-3; possible D gene TRBD1, 5 bases. The CDR3 runs to 14 residues. Germline values: CDR1 SGHRS, CDR2 YFSETQ. V lost 3 bases to trimming and J lost 5 bases, with 13 bases between them. CDR3 in DNA: TGCGCCAGCAGCTCGGCCTCCAGGGTAGATACGCAGTATTTT. Amino acid sequence: CASSSASRVDTQYF. The full variable domain, rest sourced from reference TRBV5-1 and TRBJ2-3, is KAGVTQTPRYLIKTRGQQVTLSCSPISGHRSVSWYQQTPGQGLQFLFEYFSETQRNKGNFPGRFSGRQFSNSRSEMNVSTLELGDSALYLCASSSASRVDTQYFGPGTRLTVL.

This chain uses TRBV29-1 with TRBJ2-2; TRBD2 matches at 9 bases. J gave up 4 bases and V 4 bases, and 10 bases lay outside the gene matches. Germline V gene sequence: CDR1 SQVTM, CDR2 ANQGSEA. The CDR3 totals 16 residues. CDR3 loop: CSVAGLAGVGTGELFF. The CDR3 region has the DNA TGCAGCGTTGCGGGGTTAGCGGGAGTTGGCACCGGGGAGCTGTTTTTT.

The chain recombines TRBV7-2 with TRBJ2-5; 12 positions match TRBD1. The germline gives CDR1 SGHTA, CDR2 FQGNSA. The junction had 15 bases not matched to a gene; V was cut back by 6 bases and J by 4 bases. There are 18 residues in the CDR3. CDR3 sequence: CASSEVGQGALRRETQYF. In nucleotides, the CDR3 is TGTGCCAGCAGTGAGGTGGGACAGGGGGCCCTTAGGCGAGAGACCCAGTACTTC. Variable domain in full (rest from reference TRBV7-2 and TRBJ2-5): GAGVSQSPSNKVTEKGKDVELRCDPISGHTALYWYRQSLGQGLEFLIYFQGNSAPDKSGLPSDRFSAERTGGSVSTLTIQRTQQEDSAVYLCASSEVGQGALRRETQYFGPGTRLLVL.

The J gene is TRBJ2-2, the V gene TRBV9; D is ambiguous. This CDR3 comprises 12 residues. CDR1 is SGDLS, CDR2 YYNGEE, per germline. V was cut by 3 bases and J by 6 bases, with 6 bases left in between. CDR3 protein: CASSAVAGELFF. CDR3 in DNA: TGTGCCAGCAGCGCCGTAGCCGGGGAGCTGTTTTTT.

The V gene is TRBV19, the J gene TRBJ2-7, with D perhaps matching TRBD1 (6 bases). Germline CDR1 is LNHDA and CDR2 is SQIVND (reference sequence). The CDR3 is made up of 14 amino acids. The germline V and J ends were trimmed by 5 bases and 2 bases, with 13 bases remaining between them. The CDR3 DNA reads TGTGCCAGTAGTTCACAGGGTCAGGCCTACGAGCAGTACTTC. It translates to CASSSQGQAYEQYF.

V and J are TRBV6-5 and TRBJ2-3; D unclear. CDR1 and CDR2 (germline): MNHEY, SVGAGI. V dropped 2 bases and J dropped 2 bases, with 8 bases sitting between them. This CDR3 has 14 amino acids. CDR3 protein: CASSYGPNTDTQYF. For the CDR3, the DNA is TGTGCCAGCAGTTACGGGCCCAACACAGATACGCAGTATTTT.

The rearrangement links TRBV7-2 to TRBJ2-7; weak D call: TRBD1 (6 bases). This CDR3 is 15 amino acids long. V gave up 4 bases and J gave up 5 bases, with 18 bases separating them. Germline V CDR1 and CDR2: SGHTA, FQGNSA. The CDR3 bases are TGTGCCAGCAGCTCACTGACAGGCGAAATCCACGAGCAGTACTTC. This sequence encodes CASSSLTGEIHEQYF. Looking up the rest from reference TRBV7-2 and TRBJ2-7 gives the full variable domain: GAGVSQSPSNKVTEKGKDVELRCDPISGHTALYWYRQSLGQGLEFLIYFQGNSAPDKSGLPSDRFSAERTGGSVSTLTIQRTQQEDSAVYLCASSSLTGEIHEQYFGPGTRLTVT.

V is TRBV4-1 and J is TRBJ2-7; 9 bases match TRBD2. The CDR3 covers 15 residues. Unmatched junction bases numbered 5, after V lost 1 base and J lost 4 bases. CDR1 and CDR2 (germline): MGHRA, YSYEKL. The CDR3 loop is CASSQGASGIYEQYF. The DNA for the CDR3 is TGCGCCAGCAGCCAAGGGGCTAGCGGGATTTACGAGCAGTACTTC.

The rearrangement links TRBV5-1 to TRBJ2-1; a weak D match, TRBD2 (5 bases). Germline V lookup: CDR1 SGHRS, CDR2 YFSETQ. V lost 0 bases and J 4 bases, leaving 14 bases between the germline ends. This CDR3 is 16 amino acids long. The CDR3 DNA follows: TGCGCCAGCAGCTTGGCAAACGGGCGCGGGTACAATGAGCAGTTCTTC. As protein: CASSLANGRGYNEQFF.

The chain has TRBV21-1 and TRBJ1-2; the table gives TRBD1 as D, unverified against the DNA. TRBV21-1 is reported as a pseudogene. The CDR3 is made up of 15 amino acids. CDR3 loop: CASSSEEDRENGYTF. The CDR3, as DNA: TGTGCCAGCAGCAGTGAAGAGGACAGGGAGAATGGCTACACCTTC.

V gene TRBV5-4 combines with J gene TRBJ2-7, with 7 positions matching TRBD2. Germline V gives CDR1 SGHNT, CDR2 YYREEE (reference sequence). The CDR3 consists of 15 residues. Trimming cost V 3 bases and J 2 bases; bases outside gene matches: 8. The CDR3 bases are TGTGCCAGCAGCTATCAAGCGGGGATGCCCTACGAGCAGTACTTC. Translated, it gives CASSYQAGMPYEQYF.

The chain uses TRBV5-1 and TRBJ2-7, with 7 bases identical to TRBD2. Germline-derived CDR1 and CDR2 are SGHRS and YFSETQ. Trimming cost V 3 bases and J 5 bases; bases outside gene matches: 8. The CDR3 runs to 14 residues. The CDR3 DNA follows: TGCGCCAGCAGCTGGGACGGGAGGTTAAACGAGCAGTACTTC. It is translated as CASSWDGRLNEQYF.

V gene TRBV9 combines with J gene TRBJ1-1, with D perhaps matching TRBD1 (6 bases). V lost 5 bases and J 5 bases, leaving 16 bases between the germline ends. Germline assignment: CDR1 SGDLS and CDR2 YYNGEE. The CDR3 has 14 residues. The CDR3 is CASSHRERGTEAFF. The DNA for the CDR3 is TGTGCCAGCAGTCACAGGGAAAGGGGTACTGAAGCTTTCTTT. Complete variable domain (other parts from reference TRBV9 and TRBJ1-1): DSGVTQTPKHLITATGQRVTLRCSPRSGDLSVYWYQQSLDQGLQFLIQYYNGEERAKGNILERFSAQQFPDLHSELNLSSLELGDSALYFCASSHRERGTEAFFGQGTRLTVV.

V is TRBV5-6 and J is TRBJ1-2, with a tentative D call TRBD1 (5 bases). Germline CDR1 SGHDT, CDR2 YYEEEE. V was clipped by 1 base and J by 8 bases, with 18 bases between them. The CDR3 has 15 residues. CDR3 loop: CASSLRGWGLEGYTF. Written as DNA, the CDR3 is TGTGCCAGCAGCTTGCGGGGCTGGGGTTTGGAAGGCTACACCTTC.

This rearrangement joins TRBV6-5 to TRBJ1-2; 10 bases match TRBD1. This CDR3 comprises 15 residues. J was trimmed by 6 bases and V by 6 bases; bases with no gene match: 10. Germline V lookup: CDR1 MNHEY, CDR2 SVGAGI. CDR3 bases: TGTGCCAGCAGCCGCGGACAGGGGGAAGTCGATGGCTACACCTTC. It translates to CASSRGQGEVDGYTF.

This chain joins TRBV10-2 and TRBJ2-3, with a weak D call TRBD1 (5 bases). Trimming stripped 5 bases from V and 0 bases from J, with 12 bases between. CDR1 and CDR2 (germline): WSHSY, SAAADI. The CDR3 runs 15 residues. CDR3 amino acids: CASSTGPGSTDTQYF. The CDR3 DNA reads TGCGCCAGCAGTACAGGCCCAGGAAGCACAGATACGCAGTATTTT.

V gene TRBV4-1 combines with J gene TRBJ2-7, with D uncertain. Germline V gene lookup returns CDR1 MGHRA and CDR2 YSYEKL. This CDR3 has 15 residues. With 0 bases removed from V and 2 bases from J, the gap between germline ends came to 11 bases. The CDR3 coding sequence is TGCGCCAGCAGCCAAGATGGCCTTTTCACCTACGAGCAGTACTTC. It codes for CASSQDGLFTYEQYF.

V gene TRBV11-2 combines with J gene TRBJ2-5; TRBD1 matches 9 bases. J was trimmed by 4 bases and V by 1 base; bases with no gene match: 10. Germline CDR1 and CDR2: SGHAT and FQNNGV. This CDR3 spans 17 amino acids. This CDR3 is CASSLVPTGTGRETQYF. The DNA of the CDR3 is TGTGCCAGCAGCTTAGTCCCTACCGGGACAGGGAGAGAGACCCAGTACTTC.